In its sample, the clone carrying this T cell receptor beta chain was seen a few times. What it binds is unknown. At one end the junction does not follow the germline gene, possibly because of a read error. Germline V gene lookup returns CDR1 SGHVS and CDR2 FNYEAQ. The CDR3 length is 15 residues. One entry per CDR3 protein, called by TCRdb with MiXCR from the PCR reads. The sample has roughly 320,000 distinct CDR3 sequences, roughly 24% seen once. The sample belongs to a study of molecular identifiers for immune sequencing clone quantification. The overall study: Split five ways in replicates, RNA from about 20,000 or 100,000 naive CD8 cells had four portions sequenced.

Study conclusions and caveats: Beyond 20 RNA copies, clones held over 97% of effector molecules, compared with under 1% in naive cells.

The rearrangement links TRBV7-6 to TRBJ2-2, with a weak D call TRBD1 (6 bases). This clonotype was sampled from a human donor in good health. Some libraries in this study had Jurkat cell RNA spiked in. The sample was naive CD8+ T cells from blood, with Jurkat cell RNA spiked in. Subset reported: FACS-sorted CD8+CD4-CCR7+CD45RA+ naive T cells. The CDR3 sequence: CASSVGTTDHGELSF. The CDR3 DNA reads as TGTGCCAGCAGCGTAGGGACAACCGATCACGGGGAGCTGTCTTTT.